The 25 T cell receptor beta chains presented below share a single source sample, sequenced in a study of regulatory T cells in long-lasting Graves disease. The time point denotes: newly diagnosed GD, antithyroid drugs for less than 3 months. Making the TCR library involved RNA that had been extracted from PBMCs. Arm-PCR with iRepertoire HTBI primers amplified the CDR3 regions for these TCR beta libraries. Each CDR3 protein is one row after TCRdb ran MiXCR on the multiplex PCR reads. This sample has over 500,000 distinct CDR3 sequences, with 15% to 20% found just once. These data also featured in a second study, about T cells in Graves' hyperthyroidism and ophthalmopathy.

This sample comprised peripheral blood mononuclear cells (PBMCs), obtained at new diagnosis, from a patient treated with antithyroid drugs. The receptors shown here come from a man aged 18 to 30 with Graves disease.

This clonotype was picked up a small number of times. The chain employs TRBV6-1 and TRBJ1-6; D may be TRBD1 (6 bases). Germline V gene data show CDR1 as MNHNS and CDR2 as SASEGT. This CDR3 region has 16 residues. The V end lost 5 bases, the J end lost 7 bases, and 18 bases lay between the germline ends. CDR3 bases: TGTGCCAGCAGTCCGGGACACTCCTTTCTCAATTCACCCCTCCACTTT. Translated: CASSPGHSFLNSPLHF.

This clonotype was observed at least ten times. The CDR3 protein is CASSLDRDHGYTF. In DNA, the CDR3 is TGTGCCAGCAGTTTGGACAGGGACCATGGCTACACCTTC. This rearrangement joins TRBV28 to TRBJ1-2, with TRBD1 matching over 8 bases. The trim removed 3 bases at V and 6 bases at J, leaving 3 bases unmatched. In germline, CDR1 is MDHEN, CDR2 SYDVKM. The CDR3 is 13 amino acids.

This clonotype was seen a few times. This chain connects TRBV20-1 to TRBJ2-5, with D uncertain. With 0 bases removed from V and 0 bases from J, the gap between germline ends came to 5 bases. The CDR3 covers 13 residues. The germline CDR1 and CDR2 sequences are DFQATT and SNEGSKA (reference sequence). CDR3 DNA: TGCAGTGCTAGAGATGGGTACCAAGAGACCCAGTACTTC. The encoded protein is CSARDGYQETQYF.

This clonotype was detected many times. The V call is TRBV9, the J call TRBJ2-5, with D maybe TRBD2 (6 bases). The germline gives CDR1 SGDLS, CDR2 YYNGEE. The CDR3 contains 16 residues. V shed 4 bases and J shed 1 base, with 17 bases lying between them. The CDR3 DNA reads TGTGCCAGCAGCTTAGACCCTAGCGTTGGCCAAGAGACCCAGTACTTC. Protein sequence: CASSLDPSVGQETQYF. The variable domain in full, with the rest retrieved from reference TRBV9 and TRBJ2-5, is DSGVTQTPKHLITATGQRVTLRCSPRSGDLSVYWYQQSLDQGLQFLIQYYNGEERAKGNILERFSAQQFPDLHSELNLSSLELGDSALYFCASSLDPSVGQETQYFGPGTRLLVL.

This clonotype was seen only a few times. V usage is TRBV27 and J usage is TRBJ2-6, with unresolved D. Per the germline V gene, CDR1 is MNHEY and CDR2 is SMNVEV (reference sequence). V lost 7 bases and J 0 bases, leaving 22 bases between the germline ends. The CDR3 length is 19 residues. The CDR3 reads CASKMLLRQRSSGANVLTF. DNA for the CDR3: TGTGCCAGCAAGATGCTGTTACGGCAGAGAAGCTCTGGGGCCAACGTCCTGACTTTC. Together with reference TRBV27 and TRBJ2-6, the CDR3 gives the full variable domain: EAQVTQNPRYLITVTGKKLTVTCSQNMNHEYMSWYRQDPGLGLRQIYYSMNVEVTDKGDVPEGYKVSRKEKRNFPLILESPSPNQTSLYFCASKMLLRQRSSGANVLTFGAGSRLTVL.

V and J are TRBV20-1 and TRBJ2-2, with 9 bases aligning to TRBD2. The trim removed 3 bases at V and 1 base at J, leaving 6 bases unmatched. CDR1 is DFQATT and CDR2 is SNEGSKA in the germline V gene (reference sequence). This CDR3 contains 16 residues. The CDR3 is CSASWLAGMNTGELFF. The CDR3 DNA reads TGCAGTGCTAGTTGGCTAGCGGGGATGAACACCGGGGAGCTGTTTTTT.

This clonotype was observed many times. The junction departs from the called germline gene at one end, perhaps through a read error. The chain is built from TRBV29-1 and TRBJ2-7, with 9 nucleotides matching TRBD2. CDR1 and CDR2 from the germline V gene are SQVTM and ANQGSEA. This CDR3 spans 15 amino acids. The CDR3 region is CSVQDSGSPAYEQYF. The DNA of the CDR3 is TGCAGCGTTCAAGATAGCGGGAGCCCCGCCTACGAGCAGTACTTC.

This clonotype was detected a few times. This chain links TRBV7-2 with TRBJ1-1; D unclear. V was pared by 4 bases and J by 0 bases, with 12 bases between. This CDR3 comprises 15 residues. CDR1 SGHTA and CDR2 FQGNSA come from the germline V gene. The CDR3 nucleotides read TGTGCCAGCAGCTACCCACCACAGATGAACACTGAAGCTTTCTTT. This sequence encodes CASSYPPQMNTEAFF.

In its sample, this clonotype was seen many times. CDR3 protein: CSAWREREETEQYF. The CDR3 nucleotides read TGCAGTGCTTGGCGTGAGCGGGAGGAAACCGAGCAGTACTTC. The chain joins TRBV20-1 to TRBJ2-7; 9 bases are shared with TRBD2. The germline V gene encodes CDR1 DFQATT and CDR2 SNEGSKA (reference sequence). This CDR3 region has 14 residues. V was pared by 5 bases and J by 6 bases, with 11 bases of the junction left unmatched.

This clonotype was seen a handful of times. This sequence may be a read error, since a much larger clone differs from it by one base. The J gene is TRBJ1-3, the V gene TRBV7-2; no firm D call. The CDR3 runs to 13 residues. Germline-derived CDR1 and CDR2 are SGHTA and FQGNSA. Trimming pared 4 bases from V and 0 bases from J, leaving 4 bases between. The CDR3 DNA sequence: TGTGCCAGCAGCTCAATCTCTGGAAACACCATATATTTT. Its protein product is CASSSISGNTIYF. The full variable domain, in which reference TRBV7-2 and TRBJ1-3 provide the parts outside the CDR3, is GAGVSQSPSNKVTEKGKDVELRCDPISGHTALYWYRQSLGQGLEFLIYFQGNSAPDKSGLPSDRFSAERTGGSVSTLTIQRTQQEDSAVYLCASSSISGNTIYFGEGSWLTVV.

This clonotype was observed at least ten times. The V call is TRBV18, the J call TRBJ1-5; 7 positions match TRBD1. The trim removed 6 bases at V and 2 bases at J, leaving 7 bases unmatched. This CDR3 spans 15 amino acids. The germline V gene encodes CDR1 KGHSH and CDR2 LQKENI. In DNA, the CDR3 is TGTGCCAGCTCCTTAAGCCAGGGGGGCAATCAGCCCCAGCATTTT. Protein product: CASSLSQGGNQPQHF.

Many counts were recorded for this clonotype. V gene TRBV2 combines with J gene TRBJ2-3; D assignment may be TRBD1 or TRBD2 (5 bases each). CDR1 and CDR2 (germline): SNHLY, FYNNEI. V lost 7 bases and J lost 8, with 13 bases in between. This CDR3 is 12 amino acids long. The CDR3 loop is CASKRDAGTQYF. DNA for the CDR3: TGTGCCAGCAAGAGGGACGCCGGTACGCAGTATTTT.

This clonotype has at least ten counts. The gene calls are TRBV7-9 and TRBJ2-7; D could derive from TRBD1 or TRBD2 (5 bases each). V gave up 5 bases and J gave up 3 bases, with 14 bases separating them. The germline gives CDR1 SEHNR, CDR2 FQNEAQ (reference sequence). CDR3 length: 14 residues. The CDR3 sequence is CASSQAGAYYEQYF. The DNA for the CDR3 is TGTGCCAGCAGCCAAGCCGGGGCCTACTACGAGCAGTACTTC.

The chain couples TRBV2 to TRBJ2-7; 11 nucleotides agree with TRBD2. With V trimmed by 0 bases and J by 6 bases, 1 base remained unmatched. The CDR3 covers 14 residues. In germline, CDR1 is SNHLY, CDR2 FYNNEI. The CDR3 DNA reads TGTGCCAGCAGTGAAGCGGGACTAGCGGTCGAGCAGTACTTC. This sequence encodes CASSEAGLAVEQYF.

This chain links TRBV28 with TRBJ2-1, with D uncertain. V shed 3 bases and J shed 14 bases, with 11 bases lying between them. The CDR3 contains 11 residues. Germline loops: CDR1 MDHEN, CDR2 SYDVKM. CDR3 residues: CASSFSQREFF. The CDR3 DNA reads TGTGCCAGCAGTTTTTCTCAAAGGGAGTTCTTC.

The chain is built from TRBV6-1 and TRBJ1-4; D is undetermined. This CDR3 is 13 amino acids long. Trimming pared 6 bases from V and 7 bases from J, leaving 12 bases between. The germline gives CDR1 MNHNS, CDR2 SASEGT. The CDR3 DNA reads TGTGCCAGCAGACCTGAGAAGGGTGAAAAACTGTTTTTT. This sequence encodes CASRPEKGEKLFF.

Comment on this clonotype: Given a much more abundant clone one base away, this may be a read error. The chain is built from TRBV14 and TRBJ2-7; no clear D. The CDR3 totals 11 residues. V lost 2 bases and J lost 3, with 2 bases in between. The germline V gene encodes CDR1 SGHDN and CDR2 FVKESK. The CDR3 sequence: CASSQHYEQYF. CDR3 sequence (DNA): TGTGCCAGCAGCCAACACTACGAGCAGTACTTC.

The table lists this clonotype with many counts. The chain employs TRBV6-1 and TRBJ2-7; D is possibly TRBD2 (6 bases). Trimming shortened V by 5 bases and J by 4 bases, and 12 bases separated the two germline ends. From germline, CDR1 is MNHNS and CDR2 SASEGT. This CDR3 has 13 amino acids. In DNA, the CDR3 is TGTGCCAGCAGTAAGGGACTCCTATACGAGCAGTACTTC. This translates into CASSKGLLYEQYF.

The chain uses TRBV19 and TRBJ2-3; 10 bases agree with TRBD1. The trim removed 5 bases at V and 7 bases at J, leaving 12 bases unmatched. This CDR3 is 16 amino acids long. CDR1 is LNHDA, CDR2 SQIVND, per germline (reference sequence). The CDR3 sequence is CASSPTTGGQPYTQYF. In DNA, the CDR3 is TGTGCCAGTAGTCCGACGACAGGGGGCCAGCCGTATACGCAGTATTTT.

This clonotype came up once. CDR3 loop: CASSNPPRGLYEQYF. The CDR3 bases are TGTGCCAGCAGTAATCCTCCCAGGGGGCTCTACGAGCAGTACTTC. The rearrangement uses TRBV12-3 or TRBV12-4 and TRBJ2-7; 8 positions match TRBD1. The CDR3 contains 15 residues. The ends lost 5 bases at V and 3 bases at J; junction bases unmatched: 9.

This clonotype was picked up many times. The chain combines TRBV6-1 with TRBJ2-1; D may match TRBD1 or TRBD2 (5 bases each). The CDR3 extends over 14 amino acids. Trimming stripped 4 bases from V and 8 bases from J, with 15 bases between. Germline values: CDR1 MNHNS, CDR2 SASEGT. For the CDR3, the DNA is TGTGCCAGCAGTGGTGGGGGTTGGGTCGATGAGCAGTTCTTC. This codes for CASSGGGWVDEQFF.

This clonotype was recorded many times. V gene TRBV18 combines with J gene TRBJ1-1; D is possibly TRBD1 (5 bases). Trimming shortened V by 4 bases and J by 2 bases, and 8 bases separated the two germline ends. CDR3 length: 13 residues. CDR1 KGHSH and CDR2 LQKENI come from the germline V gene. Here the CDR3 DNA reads TGTGCCAGCTCACGTGACAGAAACACTGAAGCTTTCTTT. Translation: CASSRDRNTEAFF.

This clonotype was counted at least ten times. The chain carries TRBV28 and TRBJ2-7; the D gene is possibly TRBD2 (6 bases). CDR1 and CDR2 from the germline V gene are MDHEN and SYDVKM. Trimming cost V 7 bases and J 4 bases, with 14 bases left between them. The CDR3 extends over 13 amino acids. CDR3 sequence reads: CASTTGEKYEQYF. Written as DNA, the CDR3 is TGTGCCAGCACCACGGGAGAGAAGTACGAGCAGTACTTC.

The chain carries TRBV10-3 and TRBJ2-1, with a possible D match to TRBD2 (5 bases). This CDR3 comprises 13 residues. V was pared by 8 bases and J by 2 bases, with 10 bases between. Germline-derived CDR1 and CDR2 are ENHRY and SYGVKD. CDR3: CAIGAGTYNEQFF. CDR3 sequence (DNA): TGTGCCATCGGCGCGGGCACCTACAATGAGCAGTTCTTC.

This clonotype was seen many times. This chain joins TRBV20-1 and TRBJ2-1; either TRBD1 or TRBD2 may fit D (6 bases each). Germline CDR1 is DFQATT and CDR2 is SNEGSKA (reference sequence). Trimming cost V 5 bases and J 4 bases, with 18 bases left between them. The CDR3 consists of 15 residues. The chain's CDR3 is CSALRGAGSYNEQFF. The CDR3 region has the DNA TGCAGTGCTCTAAGGGGGGCGGGAAGTTACAATGAGCAGTTCTTC.